This T cell receptor (beta chain) was identified in a study of cytomegalovirus exposure and HLA in healthy donors. The PCR employed 60 Vbeta primers together with 13 Jbeta primers. Profiling relied on immunoSEQ multiplex PCR, and the TCRdb table lists in-frame clones only, not all of them. The table records 100,000 to 130,000 clones, more than 70% of them present only once. Deletions cut 3 bases from V and 1 base from J, with 6 bases between. Germline CDR1 reads LNHDA; CDR2 reads SQIVND (reference sequence). This CDR3 is built from 13 residues. This chain links TRBV19 with TRBJ1-1, with D perhaps TRBD1 (5 bases). Material: PBMCs. This TCR was recovered from a young man in good health and CMV-seronegative. As DNA, the CDR3 is TGTGCCAGTAGTATCACAGGGAACACTGAAGCTTTCTTT. Its protein product is CASSITGNTEAFF.